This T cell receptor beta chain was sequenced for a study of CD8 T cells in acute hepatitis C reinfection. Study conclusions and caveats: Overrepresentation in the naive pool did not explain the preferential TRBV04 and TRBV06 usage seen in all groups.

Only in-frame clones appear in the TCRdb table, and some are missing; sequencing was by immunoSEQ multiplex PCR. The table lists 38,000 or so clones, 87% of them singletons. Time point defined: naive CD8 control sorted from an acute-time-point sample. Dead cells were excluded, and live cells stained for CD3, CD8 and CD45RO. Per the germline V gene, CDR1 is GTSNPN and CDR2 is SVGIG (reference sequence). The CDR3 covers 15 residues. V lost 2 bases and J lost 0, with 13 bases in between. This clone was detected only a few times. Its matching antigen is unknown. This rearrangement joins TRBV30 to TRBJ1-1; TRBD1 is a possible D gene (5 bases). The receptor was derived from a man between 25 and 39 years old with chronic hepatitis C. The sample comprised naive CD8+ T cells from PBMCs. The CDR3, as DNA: TGTGCCTGGAGTAAAGTGGGGACGGTGAACACTGAAGCTTTCTTT. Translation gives CAWSKVGTVNTEAFF. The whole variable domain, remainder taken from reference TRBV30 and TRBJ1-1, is SQTIHQWPATLVQPVGSPLSLECTVEGTSNPNLYWYRQAAGRGLQLLFYSVGIGQISSEVPQNLSASRPQDRQFILSSKKLLLSDSGFYLCAWSKVGTVNTEAFFGQGTRLTVV.